This is a list of T cell receptor beta chains from one sample in a study of control samples from healthy donors and cancer patients. The method was immunoSEQ multiplex PCR; TCRdb's version includes in-frame clones alone and lacks a portion of them. The profile shows about 160,000 clones, around 90% of them singletons. Sequenced sample: blood. The receptors stem from a woman aged 25 to 45 in good health. The CDR3 runs from the conserved cysteine through the conserved F or W. Fields, in order: J gene, V gene, D gene, CDR3 DNA, CDR3 protein. A D gene is named only where the DNA matches it firmly.

J gene: TRBJ2-4
V gene: TRBV19
D gene: TRBD2
CDR3 DNA: TGTGCCAGTAGTTATAGCGGGAGGGAAGGAAACATTCAGTACTTC
CDR3 protein: CASSYSGREGNIQYF

J gene: TRBJ1-2
V gene: TRBV28
D gene: NA
CDR3 DNA: TGTGCCAGCAGTTTAAATGTCGGCTACACCTTC
CDR3 protein: CASSLNVGYTF

J gene: TRBJ1-5
V gene: TRBV4-1
D gene: NA
CDR3 DNA: TGCGCCAGCAGCCAAGTAGGACAACCTAATCAGCCCCAGCATTTT
CDR3 protein: CASSQVGQPNQPQHF

J gene: TRBJ2-2
V gene: TRBV18
D gene: NA
CDR3 DNA: TGTGCCAGCTCACCACTCCAGGATGGAACCGGGGAGCTGTTTTTT
CDR3 protein: CASSPLQDGTGELFF

J gene: TRBJ2-5
V gene: TRBV28
D gene: TRBD1
CDR3 DNA: TGTGCCACCTCACTCAGAGGGACAGTCCAAGAGACCCAGTACTTC
CDR3 protein: CATSLRGTVQETQYF

J gene: TRBJ2-5
V gene: TRBV4-2
D gene: NA
CDR3 DNA: TGTGCCAGCAGCCGAGCTCTAAGGGGGGGACAAGAGACCCAGTACTTC
CDR3 protein: CASSRALRGGQETQYF

J gene: TRBJ2-1
V gene: TRBV6-2/TRBV6-3
D gene: TRBD1
CDR3 DNA: TGTGCCAGCAGTTATACTCCGGGACAGGGTAACAATGAGCAGTTCTTC
CDR3 protein: CASSYTPGQGNNEQFF

J gene: TRBJ1-6
V gene: TRBV6-5
D gene: NA
CDR3 DNA: TGTGCCAGCAGTTACTCGAGTCTAAATTCACCCCTCCACTTT
CDR3 protein: CASSYSSLNSPLHF

J gene: TRBJ1-5
V gene: TRBV28
D gene: NA
CDR3 DNA: TGTGCCAGCAGTTTTAGGTGGGGAAATCAGCCCCAGCATTTT
CDR3 protein: CASSFRWGNQPQHF

J gene: TRBJ2-3
V gene: TRBV29-1
D gene: NA
CDR3 DNA: TGCAGCGTTGAACCCGGAGCTAGCACAGATACGCAGTATTTT
CDR3 protein: CSVEPGASTDTQYF

J gene: TRBJ2-2
V gene: TRBV6-5
D gene: NA
CDR3 DNA: TGTGCCAGCAGTTGGGACCTGGTGGGCACCGGGGAGCTGTTTTTT
CDR3 protein: CASSWDLVGTGELFF

J gene: TRBJ1-1
V gene: TRBV9
D gene: NA
CDR3 DNA: TGTGCCAGCAGCGCCGTCGGCAGGGGAATTACTGAAGCTTTCTTT
CDR3 protein: CASSAVGRGITEAFF